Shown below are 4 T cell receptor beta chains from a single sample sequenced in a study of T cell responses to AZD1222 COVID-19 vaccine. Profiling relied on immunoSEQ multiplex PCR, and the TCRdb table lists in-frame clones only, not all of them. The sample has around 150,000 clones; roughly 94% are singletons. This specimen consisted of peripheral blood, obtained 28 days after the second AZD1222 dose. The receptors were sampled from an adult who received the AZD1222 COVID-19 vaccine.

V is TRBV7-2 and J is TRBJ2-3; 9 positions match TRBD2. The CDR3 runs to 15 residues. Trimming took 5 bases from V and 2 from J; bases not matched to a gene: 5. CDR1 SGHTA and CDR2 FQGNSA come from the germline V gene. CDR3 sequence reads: CASSMTSGFTDTQYF. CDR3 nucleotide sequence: TGTGCCAGCAGCATGACTAGCGGATTCACAGATACGCAGTATTTT.

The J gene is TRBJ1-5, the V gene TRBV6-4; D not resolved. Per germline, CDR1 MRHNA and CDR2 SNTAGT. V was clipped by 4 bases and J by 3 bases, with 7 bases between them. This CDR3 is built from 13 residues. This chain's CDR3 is CASSAGVNQPQHF. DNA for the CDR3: TGTGCCAGCAGTGCGGGAGTCAATCAGCCCCAGCATTTT.

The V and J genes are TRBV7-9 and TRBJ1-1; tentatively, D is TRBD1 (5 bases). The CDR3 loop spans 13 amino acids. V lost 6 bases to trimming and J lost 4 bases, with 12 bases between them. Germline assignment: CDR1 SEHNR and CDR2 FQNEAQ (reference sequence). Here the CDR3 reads CASRSGGGTEAFF. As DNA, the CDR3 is TGTGCCAGCAGGTCGGGGGGAGGCACTGAAGCTTTCTTT. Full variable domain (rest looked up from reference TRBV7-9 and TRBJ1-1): DTGVSQNPRHKITKRGQNVTFRCDPISEHNRLYWYRQTLGQGPEFLTYFQNEAQLEKSRLLSDRFSAERPKGSFSTLEIQRTEQGDSAMYLCASRSGGGTEAFFGQGTRLTVV.

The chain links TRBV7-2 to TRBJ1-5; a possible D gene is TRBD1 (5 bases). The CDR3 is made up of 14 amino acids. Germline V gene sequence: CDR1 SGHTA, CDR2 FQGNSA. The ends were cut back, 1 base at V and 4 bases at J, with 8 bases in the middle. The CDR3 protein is CASSLGPGNQPQHF. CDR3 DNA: TGTGCCAGCAGCTTAGGTCCAGGGAATCAGCCCCAGCATTTT.